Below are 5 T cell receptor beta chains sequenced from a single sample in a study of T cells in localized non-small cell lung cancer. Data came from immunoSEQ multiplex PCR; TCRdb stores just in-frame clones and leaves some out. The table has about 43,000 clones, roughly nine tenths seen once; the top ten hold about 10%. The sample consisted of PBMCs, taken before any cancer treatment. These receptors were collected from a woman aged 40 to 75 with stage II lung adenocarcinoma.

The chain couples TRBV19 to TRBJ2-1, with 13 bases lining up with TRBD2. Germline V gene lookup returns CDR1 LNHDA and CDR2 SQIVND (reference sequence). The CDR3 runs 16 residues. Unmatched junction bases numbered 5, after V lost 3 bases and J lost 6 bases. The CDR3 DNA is TGTGCCAGTAGTATTCAACTAGCGGGAGGGCGCAATGAGCAGTTCTTC. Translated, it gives CASSIQLAGGRNEQFF.

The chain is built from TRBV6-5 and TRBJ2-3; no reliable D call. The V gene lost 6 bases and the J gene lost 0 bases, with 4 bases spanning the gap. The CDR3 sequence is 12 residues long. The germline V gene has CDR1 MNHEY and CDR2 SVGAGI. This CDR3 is CASRLSTDTQYF. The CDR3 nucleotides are TGTGCCAGCAGACTTAGCACAGATACGCAGTATTTT.

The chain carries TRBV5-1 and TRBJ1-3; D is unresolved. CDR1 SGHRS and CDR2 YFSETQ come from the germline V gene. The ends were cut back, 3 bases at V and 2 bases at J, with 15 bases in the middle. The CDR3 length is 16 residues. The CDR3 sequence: CASSYVSGGPGNTIYF. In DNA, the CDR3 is TGCGCCAGCAGCTACGTTTCAGGAGGACCTGGAAACACCATATATTTT.

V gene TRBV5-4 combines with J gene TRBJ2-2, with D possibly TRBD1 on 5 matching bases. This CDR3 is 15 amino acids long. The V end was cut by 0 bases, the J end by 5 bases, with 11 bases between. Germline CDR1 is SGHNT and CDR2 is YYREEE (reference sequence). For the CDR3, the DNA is TGTGCCAGCAGCTTGGACAGGCCCTTTACCGGGGAGCTGTTTTTT. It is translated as CASSLDRPFTGELFF.

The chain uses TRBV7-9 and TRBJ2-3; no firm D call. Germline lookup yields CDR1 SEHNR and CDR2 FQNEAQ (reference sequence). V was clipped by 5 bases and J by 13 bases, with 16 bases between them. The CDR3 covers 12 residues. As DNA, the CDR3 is TGTGCCAGCAGCCTCGATCCGGGTCGGGAGTATTTT. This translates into CASSLDPGREYF.